Only a few counts were recorded for the clone carrying this T cell receptor beta chain. Its antigen is still unknown. Reverse transcribed after extraction, RNA yielded cDNA as the sequencing template. The data were produced by immunoSEQ multiplex PCR, yet TCRdb's version contains in-frame clones alone and is incomplete. The sample holds 95,000 to 120,000 clones, over 55% seen once. This sample is drawn from a study of CD8+ T cells in alopecia areata. General study results and limits: For lesional scalp, especially alopecia totalis/universalis, clonality was higher than in normal scalp.

Alopecia areata patients provided lesional scalp punch biopsies and peripheral blood. This CDR3 has 10 amino acids. The V gene lost 8 bases and the J gene lost 9 bases, with 10 bases spanning the gap. CDR1 and CDR2 from the germline V gene are SNHLY and FYNNEI. The V gene is TRBV2, the J gene TRBJ1-1, with D possibly being TRBD1 (5 bases). Sequencing used NKG2D-low CD8+ T cells sorted from blood. This receptor was taken from a human donor with alopecia areata. In nucleotides, the CDR3 is TGTGCCAGCTCCCAGGGAAAAGCTTTCTTT. This gives the protein CASSQGKAFF.